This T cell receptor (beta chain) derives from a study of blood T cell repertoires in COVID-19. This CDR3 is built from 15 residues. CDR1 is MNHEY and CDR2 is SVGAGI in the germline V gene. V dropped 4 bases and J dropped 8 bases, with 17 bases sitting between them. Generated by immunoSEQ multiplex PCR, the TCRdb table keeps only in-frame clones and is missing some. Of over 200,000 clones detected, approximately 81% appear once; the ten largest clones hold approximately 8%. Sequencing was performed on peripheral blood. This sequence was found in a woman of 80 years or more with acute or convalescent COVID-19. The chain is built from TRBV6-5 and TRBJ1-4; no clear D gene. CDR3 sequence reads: CASSSRGGRNEKLFF. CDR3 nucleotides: TGTGCCAGCAGTTCACGAGGAGGCCGGAACGAAAAACTGTTTTTT.